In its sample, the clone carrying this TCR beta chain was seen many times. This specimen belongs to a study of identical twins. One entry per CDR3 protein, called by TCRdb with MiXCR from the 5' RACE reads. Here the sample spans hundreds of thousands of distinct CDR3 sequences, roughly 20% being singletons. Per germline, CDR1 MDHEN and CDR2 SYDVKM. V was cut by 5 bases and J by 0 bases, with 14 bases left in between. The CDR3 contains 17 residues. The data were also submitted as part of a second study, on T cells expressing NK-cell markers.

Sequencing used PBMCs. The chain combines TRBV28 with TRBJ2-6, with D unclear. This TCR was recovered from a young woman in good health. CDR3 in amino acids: CASSPIGAYSGANVLTF. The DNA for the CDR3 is TGTGCCAGCAGTCCTATTGGAGCATACTCTGGGGCCAACGTCCTGACTTTC.